This T cell receptor beta chain was found in a study of blood T cell repertoires in COVID-19. Overall study: COVID-19 samples, acute and convalescent, were from the United States, Italy and Spain. Sources were T cells, B-cell-depleted T cells, or PBMCs; the material itself was cDNA or gDNA.

Those enrolled in Seattle joined during active infection and were followed longitudinally afterward. Sequencing used immunoSEQ multiplex PCR; TCRdb keeps in-frame clones, though not all of them. The data show 300,000 to 450,000 clones, with about 89% seen just once and approximately 2.5% held by the top ten. With 3 bases clipped from V and 4 bases from J, the junction kept 11 bases outside the gene matches. The CDR3 extends over 17 amino acids. Germline V gene sequence: CDR1 SGDLS, CDR2 YYNGEE. Sequencing was performed on peripheral blood. This sequence joins TRBV9 and TRBJ1-3, with TRBD1 matching over 9 bases. The source of this sequence is a woman aged 60-75 years with COVID-19, enrolled during active disease. Here the CDR3 reads CASSGRDRATVGNTIYF. CDR3 nucleotides: TGTGCCAGCAGCGGCCGGGACAGGGCGACAGTCGGAAACACCATATATTTT.